Described below is a single T cell receptor (beta chain) sequence and its context. The data stem from a study of T cells of healthy individuals. Germline trimming cut 3 bases from V and 5 bases from J; bases unmatched to any gene: 9. This CDR3 contains 15 residues. Looked up from germline, CDR1 is SGHRS and CDR2 is YFSETQ. TCRdb reanalysed the 5' RACE reads using MiXCR and keeps one entry per CDR3 protein. The sample lists 85,000 to 100,000 distinct CDR3 sequences, roughly 18% seen once, with 6.2% in the top ten. The clonotype was recovered from a human donor in good health. The V gene is TRBV5-1, the J gene TRBJ2-7; 9 nucleotides line up with TRBD2. CDR3 sequence reads: CASSYIAGAGNEQYF. DNA of the CDR3: TGCGCCAGCAGCTACATAGCGGGAGCGGGAAACGAGCAGTACTTC.